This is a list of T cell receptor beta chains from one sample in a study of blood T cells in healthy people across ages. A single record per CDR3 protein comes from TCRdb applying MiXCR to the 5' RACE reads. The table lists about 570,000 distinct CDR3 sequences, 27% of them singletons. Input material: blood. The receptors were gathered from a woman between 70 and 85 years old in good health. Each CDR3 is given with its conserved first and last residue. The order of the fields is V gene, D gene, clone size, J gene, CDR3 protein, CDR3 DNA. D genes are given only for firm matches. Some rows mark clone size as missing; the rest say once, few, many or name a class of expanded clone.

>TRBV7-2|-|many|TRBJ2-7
CASSLGGFSYEQYF
TGTGCCAGCAGCTTAGGAGGTTTCTCCTACGAGCAGTACTTC
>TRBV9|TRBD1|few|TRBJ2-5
CASSVDRGRETQYF
TGTGCCAGCAGCGTCGACAGGGGGAGGGAGACCCAGTACTTC
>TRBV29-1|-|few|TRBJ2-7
CSVGGRGYEQYF
TGCAGCGTTGGGGGACGGGGCTACGAGCAGTACTTC
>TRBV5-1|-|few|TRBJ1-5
CASSMGEPHQPQHF
TGCGCCAGCAGCATGGGGGAACCCCATCAGCCCCAGCATTTT
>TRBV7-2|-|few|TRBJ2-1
CASSRGQNFDEQFF
TGTGCCAGCAGCCGGGGTCAAAATTTCGATGAGCAGTTCTTC
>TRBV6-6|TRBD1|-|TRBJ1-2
CASSLQGFAGYTF
TGTGCCAGCAGTTTACAGGGGTTCGCAGGCTACACCTTC
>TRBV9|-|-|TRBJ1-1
CASSVIQGGTEAFF
TGTGCCAGCAGCGTGATCCAGGGTGGGACTGAAGCTTTCTTT
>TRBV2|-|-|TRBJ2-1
CASSKWGGGLYNEQFF
TGTGCCAGCAGTAAATGGGGCGGGGGCCTATACAATGAGCAGTTCTTC
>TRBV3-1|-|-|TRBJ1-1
CASSQGRRAEAFF
TGTGCCAGCAGCCAAGGCAGGAGGGCTGAAGCTTTCTTT
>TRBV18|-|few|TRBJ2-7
CASSPVVRGEQYF
TGTGCCAGCTCACCAGTAGTCCGCGGCGAGCAGTACTTC
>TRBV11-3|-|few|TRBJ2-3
CASSLQFTGSTDTQYF
TGTGCCAGCAGCTTACAATTTACGGGGAGCACAGATACGCAGTATTTT
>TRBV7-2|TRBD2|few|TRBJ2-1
CASSREASGYNEQFF
TGTGCCAGCAGCAGGGAGGCTAGCGGATACAATGAGCAGTTCTTC
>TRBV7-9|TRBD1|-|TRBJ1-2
CASSSIRQGVRYGYTF
TGTGCCAGCAGCTCTATCCGACAGGGGGTACGCTATGGCTACACCTTC
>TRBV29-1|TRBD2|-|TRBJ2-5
CSVHPSRLAVQETQYF
TGCAGCGTTCATCCATCGCGACTAGCGGTCCAAGAGACCCAGTACTTC
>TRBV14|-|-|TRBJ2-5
CASSQDLIGKETQYF
TGTGCCAGCAGCCAAGATTTGATAGGGAAGGAGACCCAGTACTTC
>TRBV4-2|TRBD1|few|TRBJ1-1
CASSQGEGARAFF
TGTGCCAGCAGCCAGGGTGAGGGGGCTCGAGCTTTCTTT
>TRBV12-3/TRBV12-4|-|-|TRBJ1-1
CASTLGGAWTEAFF
TGTGCCAGCACCCTCGGGGGGGCATGGACTGAAGCTTTCTTT
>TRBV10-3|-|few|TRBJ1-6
CAISDGTPGGALHF
TGTGCCATCAGTGACGGGACACCCGGGGGGGCCCTCCACTTT
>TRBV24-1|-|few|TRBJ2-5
CATEGRGTQETQYF
TGTGCCACCGAGGGGAGAGGGACCCAGGAGACCCAGTACTTC
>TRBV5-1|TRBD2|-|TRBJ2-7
CASSVTSGGYEQYF
TGCGCCAGCAGCGTGACTAGCGGGGGCTACGAGCAGTACTTC
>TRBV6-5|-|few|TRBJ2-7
CASSYTSGVRPTEQYF
TGTGCCAGCAGTTACACTTCTGGGGTCAGGCCGACCGAGCAGTACTTC
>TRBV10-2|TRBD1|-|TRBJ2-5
CASSDWTGVRETQYF
TGCGCCAGCAGTGACTGGACAGGGGTTAGGGAGACCCAGTACTTC
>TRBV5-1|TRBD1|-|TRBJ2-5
CASRPGTEGTQYF
TGCGCCAGCAGACCTGGGACAGAAGGGACCCAGTACTTC
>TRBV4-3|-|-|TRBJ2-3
CASSPTSGEVDTQYF
TGCGCCAGCAGCCCCACTTCGGGGGAAGTAGATACGCAGTATTTT
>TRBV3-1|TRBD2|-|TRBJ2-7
CASSQQSGGSYEQYF
TGTGCCAGCAGCCAACAGAGCGGGGGCTCCTACGAGCAGTACTTC
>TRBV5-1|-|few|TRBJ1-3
CASSSGADANSGNTIYF
TGCGCCAGCAGCTCAGGGGCCGACGCTAACTCTGGAAACACCATATATTTT
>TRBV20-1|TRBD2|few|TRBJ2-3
CSARSSGVFGDTQYF
TGCAGTGCTAGATCTAGCGGGGTTTTCGGAGATACGCAGTATTTT
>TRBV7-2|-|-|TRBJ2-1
CASSLRGQLGNEQFF
TGTGCCAGCAGCTTAAGGGGCCAGTTAGGAAATGAGCAGTTCTTC
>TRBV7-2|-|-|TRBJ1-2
CASSLGTGSNYGYTF
TGTGCCAGCAGCTTAGGTACAGGCAGTAACTATGGCTACACCTTC
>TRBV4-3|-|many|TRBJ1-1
CASSQAHGGRGNTEAFF
TGCGCCAGCAGCCAAGCCCATGGGGGACGGGGGAACACTGAAGCTTTCTTT
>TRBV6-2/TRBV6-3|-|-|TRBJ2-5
CANSPDQETQYF
TGTGCCAACAGCCCGGACCAAGAGACCCAGTACTTC